This T cell receptor beta chain was identified during a study of blood T cell repertoires in COVID-19. Study overall: T cells, B-cell-depleted T cells, or PBMCs provided the cDNA or gDNA that served as material.

Only in-frame clones appear in the TCRdb table, and some are missing; sequencing was by immunoSEQ multiplex PCR. Among 180,000 or so clones listed, around 79% were seen once. The CDR3 contains 14 residues. The ends were cut back, 5 bases at V and 6 bases at J, with 16 bases in the middle. The germline CDR1 and CDR2 sequences are SGHTA and FQGNSA. This receptor was obtained from a man over 45 who had recovered from COVID-19. Sequencing input: PBMCs or T cells enriched from blood (not recorded which). The genes are TRBV7-2 and TRBJ1-2, with D maybe TRBD1 (5 bases). The CDR3 bases are TGTGCCAGCAGCCTTACAGGTTTATCGAATGGCTACACCTTC. Its translation: CASSLTGLSNGYTF.